This T cell receptor beta chain originates from a study of T cells in Graves' hyperthyroidism and ophthalmopathy. Whole-study results and caveats: Most expanded thyroid clonotypes above 0.001 also appeared in blood.

V was clipped by 7 bases and J by 0 bases, with 19 bases between them. The CDR3 has 17 amino acids. CDR1 is MNHEY, CDR2 SVGEGT, per germline. The PBMCs were sourced from fresh peripheral blood (about 10 ml). In its sample, this clonotype was seen many times. Its specificity is not known. RNA transcripts gave rise to amplified TCR beta CDR3 regions. The TCR CDR3 first-round RT-PCR relied on the HTBI primer set. In TCRdb, the multiplex PCR reads were re-called with MiXCR into one record per CDR3 protein. This sample has 450,000 to 650,000 distinct CDR3 sequences, with around 14% found just once. V usage is TRBV6-2 or TRBV6-3 and J usage is TRBJ2-1; TRBD2 is a possible D gene (6 bases). The TCR comes from a woman between 18 and 29 years old with Graves' ophthalmopathy. Material: blood. DNA for the CDR3: TGTGCCAGCACCCCGACTCCCCGACTAGACTCCTACAATGAGCAGTTCTTC. As protein: CASTPTPRLDSYNEQFF.